The 2 T cell receptor beta chains below were found in one sample sequenced in a study of T cells in Graves' hyperthyroidism and ophthalmopathy. Amplification targeted TCR beta CDR3 regions from RNA transcripts. TCR CDR3 regions were first amplified by RT-PCR with HTBI primers. One entry per CDR3 protein, called by TCRdb with MiXCR from the multiplex PCR reads. Seen here are roughly 750,000 distinct CDR3 sequences, about 17% observed once, and the top ten hold around 8%. Input material: blood. All receptors derive from a man younger than 30 with Graves' hyperthyroidism.

The chain is built from TRBV20-1 and TRBJ2-4; TRBD2 matches at 7 bases. Germline CDR1 is DFQATT and CDR2 is SNEGSKA (reference sequence). The V gene end was trimmed by 3 bases and the J gene end by 5 bases; junction bases not matched to a gene: 10. The CDR3 contains 15 residues. The CDR3 reads CSARNARGRENIQYF. The CDR3 nucleotides read TGCAGTGCTAGGAACGCGCGCGGGAGAGAAAACATTCAGTACTTC.

In this sample, this clonotype turned up a few times. The gene calls are TRBV28 and TRBJ1-5; 9 nucleotides match TRBD1. The CDR3 runs to 15 residues. The ends lost 7 bases at V and 6 bases at J; junction bases unmatched: 10. The V gene's germline CDR1 is MDHEN and CDR2 SYDVKM. CDR3 in DNA: TGTGCCAGCAAGCCGACAGGGGGTTGGGGTCAGCCCCAGCATTTT. Residues: CASKPTGGWGQPQHF.